This section outlines one T cell receptor beta chain sequence together with its context. These data are taken from a study of radiotherapy plus CTLA-4 blockade in lung cancer. The data were produced by immunoSEQ multiplex PCR, yet TCRdb's version contains in-frame clones alone and is incomplete. Among about 110,000 clones, roughly four fifths were seen once, and the ten largest hold around 3%. The germline gives CDR1 MGHDK, CDR2 SYGVNS. Between the trimmed V and J ends, which lost 7 bases and 1 base, there was a span of 10 bases. The CDR3 runs 14 residues. The chain joins TRBV25-1 to TRBJ2-2; D gene uncertain. The TCR sequence derives from a human donor with non-small cell lung cancer that progressed on radiotherapy plus ipilimumab. Some clones in this sample may be carry-over from other donors' samples. The sequences come from peripheral blood, collected from a patient treated with radiotherapy plus ipilimumab. The CDR3 reads CASTPRLNTGELFF. CDR3 sequence (DNA): TGTGCCAGCACCCCCAGGTTGAACACCGGGGAGCTGTTTTTT.